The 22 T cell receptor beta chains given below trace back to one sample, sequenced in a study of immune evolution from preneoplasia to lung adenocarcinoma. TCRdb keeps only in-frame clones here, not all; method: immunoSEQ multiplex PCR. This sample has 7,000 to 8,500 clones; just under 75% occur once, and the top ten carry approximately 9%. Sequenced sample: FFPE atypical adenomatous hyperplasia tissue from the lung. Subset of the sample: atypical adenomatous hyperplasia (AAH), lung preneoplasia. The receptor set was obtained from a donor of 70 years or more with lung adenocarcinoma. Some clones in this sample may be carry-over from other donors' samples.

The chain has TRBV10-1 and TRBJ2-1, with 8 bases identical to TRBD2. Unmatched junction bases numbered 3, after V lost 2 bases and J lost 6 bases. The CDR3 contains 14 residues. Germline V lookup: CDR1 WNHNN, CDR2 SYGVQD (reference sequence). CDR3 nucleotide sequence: TGCGCCAGCAGTGAGGCGGGAGGAGCCAATGAGCAGTTCTTC. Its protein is CASSEAGGANEQFF.

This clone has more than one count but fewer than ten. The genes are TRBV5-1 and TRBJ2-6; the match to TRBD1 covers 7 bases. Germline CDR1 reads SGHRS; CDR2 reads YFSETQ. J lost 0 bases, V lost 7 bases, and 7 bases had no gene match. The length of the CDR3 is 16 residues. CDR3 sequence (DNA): TGCGCCAGCGGGAGACAGGGAAGCTCTGGGGCCAACGTCCTGACTTTC. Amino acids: CASGRQGSSGANVLTF.

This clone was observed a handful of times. The CDR3 DNA reads as TGTGCCAGCAGCTTGGAGCAGGTCCCCACTGAAGCTTTCTTT. Translation gives CASSLEQVPTEAFF. This chain joins TRBV5-5 and TRBJ1-1; D gene unclear. The CDR3 sequence is 14 residues long. The V end lost 0 bases, the J end lost 4 bases, and 10 bases lay between the germline ends. CDR1 and CDR2 from the germline V gene are SGHKS and YYEKEE (reference sequence).

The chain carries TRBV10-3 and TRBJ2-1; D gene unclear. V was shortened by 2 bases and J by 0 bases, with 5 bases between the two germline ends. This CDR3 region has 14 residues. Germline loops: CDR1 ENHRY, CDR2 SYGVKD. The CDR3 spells CAISEDTSYNEQFF. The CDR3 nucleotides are TGTGCCATCAGTGAGGACACCTCCTACAATGAGCAGTTCTTC.

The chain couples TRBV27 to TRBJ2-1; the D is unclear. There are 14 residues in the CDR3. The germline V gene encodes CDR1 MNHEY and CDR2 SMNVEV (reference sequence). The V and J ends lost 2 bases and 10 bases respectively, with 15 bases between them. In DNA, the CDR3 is TGTGCCAGCAGTTTAGTCGCCACTCATAGGGAGCAGTTCTTC. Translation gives CASSLVATHREQFF.

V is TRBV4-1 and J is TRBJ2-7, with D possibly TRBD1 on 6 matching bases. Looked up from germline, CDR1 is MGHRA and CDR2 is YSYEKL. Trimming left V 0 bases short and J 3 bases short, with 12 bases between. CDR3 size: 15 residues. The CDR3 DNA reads TGCGCCAGCAGCCAAGATTTTGGGGGCTACTACGAGCAGTACTTC. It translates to CASSQDFGGYYEQYF.

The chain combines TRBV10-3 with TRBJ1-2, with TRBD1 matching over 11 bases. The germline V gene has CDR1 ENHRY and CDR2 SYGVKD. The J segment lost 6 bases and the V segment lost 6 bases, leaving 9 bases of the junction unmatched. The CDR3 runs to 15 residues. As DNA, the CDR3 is TGTGCCATCAGAGCACCGGGACAGGGGGTCGATGGCTACACCTTC. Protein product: CAIRAPGQGVDGYTF.

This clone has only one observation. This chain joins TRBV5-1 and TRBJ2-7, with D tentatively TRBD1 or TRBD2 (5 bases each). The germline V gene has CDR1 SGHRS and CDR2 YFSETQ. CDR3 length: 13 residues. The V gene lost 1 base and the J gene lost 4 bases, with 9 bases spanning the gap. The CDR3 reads CASSLNRRYEQYF. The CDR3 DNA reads TGCGCCAGCAGCTTGAACAGGAGGTACGAGCAGTACTTC.

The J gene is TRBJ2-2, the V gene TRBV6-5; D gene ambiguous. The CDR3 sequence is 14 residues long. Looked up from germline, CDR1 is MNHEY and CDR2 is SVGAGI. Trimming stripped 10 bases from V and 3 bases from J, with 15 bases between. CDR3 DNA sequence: TGTGCCATCTCCGGCAGCCCTCACACCGGGGAGCTGTTTTTT. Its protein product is CAISGSPHTGELFF.

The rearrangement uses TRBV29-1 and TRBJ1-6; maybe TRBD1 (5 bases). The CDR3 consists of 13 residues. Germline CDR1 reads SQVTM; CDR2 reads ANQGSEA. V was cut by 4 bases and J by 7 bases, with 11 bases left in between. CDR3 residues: CSVGGERNSPLHF. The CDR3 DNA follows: TGCAGCGTTGGGGGGGAACGGAATTCACCCCTCCACTTT.

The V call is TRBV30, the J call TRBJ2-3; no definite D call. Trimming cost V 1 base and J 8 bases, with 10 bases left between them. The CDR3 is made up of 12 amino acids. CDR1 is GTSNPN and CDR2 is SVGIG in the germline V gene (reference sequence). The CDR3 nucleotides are TGTGCCTGGAGTGCCACTTTGGGTACGCAGTATTTT. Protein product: CAWSATLGTQYF.

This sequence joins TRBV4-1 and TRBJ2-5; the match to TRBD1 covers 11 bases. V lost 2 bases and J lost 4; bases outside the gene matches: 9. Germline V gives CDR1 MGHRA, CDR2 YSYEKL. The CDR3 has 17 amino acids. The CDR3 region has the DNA TGCGCCAGCAGCCAATTTCCCGGGACAGGGGGGTTAGAGACCCAGTACTTC. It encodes CASSQFPGTGGLETQYF.

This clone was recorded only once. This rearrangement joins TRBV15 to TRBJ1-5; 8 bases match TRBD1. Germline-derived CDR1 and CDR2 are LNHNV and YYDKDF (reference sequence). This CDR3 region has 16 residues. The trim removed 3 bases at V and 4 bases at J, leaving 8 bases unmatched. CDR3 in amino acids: CATSRSDRGGNQPQHF. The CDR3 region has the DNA TGTGCCACCAGCAGGAGCGACAGGGGAGGTAATCAGCCCCAGCATTTT.

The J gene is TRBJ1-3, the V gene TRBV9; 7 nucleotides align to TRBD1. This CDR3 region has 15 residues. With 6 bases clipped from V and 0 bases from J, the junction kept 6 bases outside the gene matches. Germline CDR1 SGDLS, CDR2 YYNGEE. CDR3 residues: CASTWGQSSGNTIYF. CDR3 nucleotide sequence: TGTGCCAGCACCTGGGGACAGTCCTCTGGAAACACCATATATTTT. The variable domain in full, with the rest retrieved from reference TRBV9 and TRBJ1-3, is DSGVTQTPKHLITATGQRVTLRCSPRSGDLSVYWYQQSLDQGLQFLIQYYNGEERAKGNILERFSAQQFPDLHSELNLSSLELGDSALYFCASTWGQSSGNTIYFGEGSWLTVV.

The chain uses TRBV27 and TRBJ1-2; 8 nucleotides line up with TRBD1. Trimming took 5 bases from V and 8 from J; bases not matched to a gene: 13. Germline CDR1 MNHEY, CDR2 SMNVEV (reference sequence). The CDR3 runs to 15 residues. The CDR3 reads CASSPPGQALWGYTF. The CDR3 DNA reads TGTGCCAGCAGTCCCCCGGGACAGGCACTATGGGGCTACACCTTC.

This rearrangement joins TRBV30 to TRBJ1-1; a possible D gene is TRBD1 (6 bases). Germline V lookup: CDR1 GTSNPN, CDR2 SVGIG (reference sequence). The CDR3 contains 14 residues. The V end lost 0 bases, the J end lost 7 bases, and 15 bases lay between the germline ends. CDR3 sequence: CAWSVGGGLVEAFF. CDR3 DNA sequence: TGTGCCTGGAGTGTAGGGGGGGGGCTCGTTGAAGCTTTCTTT.

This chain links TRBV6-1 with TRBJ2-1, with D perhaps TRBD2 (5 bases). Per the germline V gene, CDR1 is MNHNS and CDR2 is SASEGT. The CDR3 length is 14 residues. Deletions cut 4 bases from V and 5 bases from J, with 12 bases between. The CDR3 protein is CASSGQFGNNEQFF. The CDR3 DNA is TGTGCCAGCAGTGGCCAGTTCGGGAACAATGAGCAGTTCTTC.

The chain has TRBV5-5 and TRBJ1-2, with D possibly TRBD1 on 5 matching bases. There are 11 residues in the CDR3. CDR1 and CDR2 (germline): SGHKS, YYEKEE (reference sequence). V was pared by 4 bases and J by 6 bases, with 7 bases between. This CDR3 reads CASSPGDGYTF. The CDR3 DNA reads TGTGCCAGCAGCCCGGGGGATGGCTACACCTTC.

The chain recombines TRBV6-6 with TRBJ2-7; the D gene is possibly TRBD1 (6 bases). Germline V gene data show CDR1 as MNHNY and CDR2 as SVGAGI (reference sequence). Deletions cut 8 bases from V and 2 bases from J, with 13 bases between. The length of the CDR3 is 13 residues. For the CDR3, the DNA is TGTGCCAGCCTTTCGACAGGACCCTACGAGCAGTACTTC. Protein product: CASLSTGPYEQYF.

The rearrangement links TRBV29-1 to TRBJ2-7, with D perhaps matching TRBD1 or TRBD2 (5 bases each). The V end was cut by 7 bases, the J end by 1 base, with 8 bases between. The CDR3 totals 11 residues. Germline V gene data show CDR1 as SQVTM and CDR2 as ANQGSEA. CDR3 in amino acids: CSAGRSYEQYF. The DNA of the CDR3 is TGCAGCGCGGGACGGTCCTACGAGCAGTACTTC.

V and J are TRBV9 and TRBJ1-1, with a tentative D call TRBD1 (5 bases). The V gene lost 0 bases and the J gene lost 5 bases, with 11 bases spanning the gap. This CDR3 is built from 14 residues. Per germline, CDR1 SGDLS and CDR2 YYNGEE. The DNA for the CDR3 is TGTGCCAGCAGCGTAGGCACGGAGGGGACTGAAGCTTTCTTT. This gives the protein CASSVGTEGTEAFF.

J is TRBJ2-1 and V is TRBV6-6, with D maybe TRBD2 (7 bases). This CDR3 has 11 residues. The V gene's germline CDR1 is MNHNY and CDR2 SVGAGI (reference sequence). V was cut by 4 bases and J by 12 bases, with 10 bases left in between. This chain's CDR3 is CASSWEGGQFF. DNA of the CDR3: TGTGCCAGCAGTTGGGAGGGGGGGCAGTTCTTC.